Listed here are 11 T cell receptor beta chains from one sample, sequenced in a study of radiotherapy plus CTLA-4 blockade in lung cancer. Profiling relied on immunoSEQ multiplex PCR, and the TCRdb table lists in-frame clones only, not all of them. The data show 25,000 to 35,000 clones, almost 80% seen once. Source: peripheral blood, taken from a patient treated with radiotherapy plus ipilimumab. Receptors were obtained from a human donor with non-small cell lung cancer who had stable disease on radiotherapy plus ipilimumab.

V usage is TRBV28 and J usage is TRBJ1-5; 7 nucleotides match TRBD1. Germline CDR1 reads MDHEN; CDR2 reads SYDVKM. The CDR3 totals 16 residues. V gave up 4 bases and J gave up 4 bases; unmatched junction bases: 10. The CDR3 coding sequence is TGTGCCAGCAGTTCGGTGTGGCAGGGGGTAAATCAGCCCCAGCATTTT. Its translation: CASSSVWQGVNQPQHF. The full variable domain, completed using reference TRBV28 and TRBJ1-5, is DVKVTQSSRYLVKRTGEKVFLECVQDMDHENMFWYRQDPGLGLRLIYFSYDVKMKEKGDIPEGYSVSREKKERFSLILESASTNQTSMYLCASSSVWQGVNQPQHFGDGTRLSIL.

The chain joins TRBV9 to TRBJ2-1, with 9 bases identical to TRBD2. Germline V gives CDR1 SGDLS, CDR2 YYNGEE. The CDR3 has 19 residues. The V gene end was trimmed by 4 bases and the J gene end by 1 base; junction bases not matched to a gene: 15. CDR3 in DNA: TGTGCCAGCAGCAACCCAGGCGCGGGCGGGGGGGCGTCCTACAATGAGCAGTTCTTC. Translation gives CASSNPGAGGGASYNEQFF.

This clone has more than one count but fewer than ten. The chain is built from TRBV28 and TRBJ1-2, with unresolved D. Germline V CDR1 and CDR2: MDHEN, SYDVKM. This CDR3 comprises 15 residues. The V gene lost 7 bases and the J gene lost 2 bases, with 17 bases spanning the gap. CDR3 coding DNA: TGTGCCAGCACCATCCCCCCCCCGGAGAACTATGGCTACACCTTC. This encodes CASTIPPPENYGYTF.

V usage is TRBV6-8 and J usage is TRBJ1-1, with a tentative D call TRBD1 (5 bases). Germline-derived CDR1 and CDR2 are MNHGY and SAAAGT. CDR3 length equals 15 residues. V was clipped by 7 bases and J by 3 bases, with 18 bases between them. CDR3 sequence reads: CASTLGTLPDTEAFF. The DNA of the CDR3 is TGTGCCAGCACCCTCGGGACCCTCCCTGACACTGAAGCTTTCTTT.

On this clone: Other nucleotide sequences in the sample specify the same CDR3. This chain connects TRBV18 to TRBJ1-1; D is unclear. V lost 1 base, J lost 3 bases, and 6 bases lay in between. The CDR3 consists of 13 residues. Germline V gene data show CDR1 as KGHSH and CDR2 as LQKENI. The DNA for the CDR3 is TGTGCCAGCTCACCACGGACGGACACTGAAGCTTTCTTT. It codes for CASSPRTDTEAFF.

The chain joins TRBV28 to TRBJ1-1; a weak D match, TRBD1 (6 bases). V lost 5 bases, J lost 3 bases, and 13 bases lay in between. Germline CDR1 is MDHEN and CDR2 is SYDVKM. The CDR3 is 14 amino acids. CDR3 residues: CASSEQGRDTEAFF. DNA of the CDR3: TGTGCCAGCAGTGAACAGGGTAGGGACACTGAAGCTTTCTTT.

The CDR3 nucleotides read TGTGCCAGCAGCGTACAGACCGGGACAGGGACCCCCTACGAGCAGTACTTC. It yields the protein CASSVQTGTGTPYEQYF. V is TRBV9 and J is TRBJ2-7; 9 bases align to TRBD1. Germline-derived CDR1 and CDR2 are SGDLS and YYNGEE. The CDR3 consists of 17 residues. After removal of 1 base from V and 2 bases from J, the junction contained 10 bases not matched to a gene.

The rearrangement joins TRBV4-1 to TRBJ1-4; tentatively, D is TRBD1 (6 bases). The germline CDR1 and CDR2 sequences are MGHRA and YSYEKL. The V end was cut by 4 bases, the J end by 7 bases, with 13 bases between. The CDR3 runs 14 residues. CDR3 in amino acids: CASSPHRGGEKLFF. The CDR3 DNA reads as TGCGCCAGCAGCCCACATCGAGGGGGTGAAAAACTGTTTTTT.

In DNA form, the CDR3 reads TGTGCCAGCAGTGGTAGGGGGACAGATACGCAGTATTTT. The encoded protein is CASSGRGTDTQYF. The chain is built from TRBV6-6 and TRBJ2-3; possibly TRBD1 for D (6 bases). This CDR3 is 13 amino acids long. Trimming removed 5 bases from V and 3 bases from J, with 9 bases in between. Germline V gene sequence: CDR1 MNHNY, CDR2 SVGAGI (reference sequence).

Here the CDR3 reads CASSQLGAVYGYTF. CDR3 DNA sequence: TGCGCCAGCAGCCAATTGGGGGCTGTCTATGGCTACACCTTC. V and J are TRBV4-3 and TRBJ1-2; a weak D match, TRBD1 (6 bases). CDR1 and CDR2 from the germline V gene are LGHNA and YSLEER. The CDR3 is made up of 14 amino acids. V was clipped by 2 bases and J by 4 bases, with 11 bases between them.

This clone was observed a handful of times. This sequence joins TRBV6-5 and TRBJ1-5; TRBD1 is a possible D gene (5 bases). The V gene's germline CDR1 is MNHEY and CDR2 SVGAGI. The CDR3 has 12 residues. V was cut by 10 bases and J by 2 bases, with 9 bases left in between. Written as DNA, the CDR3 is TGTGCCACCCGGGACGGCAATCAGCCCCAGCATTTT. Translation: CATRDGNQPQHF.